A single sample is the source of the 23 T cell receptor beta chains below, sequenced in a study of T cell repertoires in cytomegalovirus infection. TCRdb re-analysed the reads in MiXCR, keeping a single row per CDR3 protein. Among tens of thousands of distinct CDR3 sequences listed, around a fifth were seen once. These receptors have no known antigen. The source was CD8+ T cells from cultured PBMCs, collected from culture after CMV antigen stimulation. The receptors were sampled from a human donor in good health (CMV status not recorded). Some clones in this sample may be carry-over from other donors' samples.

This clonotype showed up just a few times. V is TRBV11-2 and J is TRBJ1-1; TRBD1 aligns across 8 bases. Germline values: CDR1 SGHAT, CDR2 FQNNGV. After removal of 2 bases from V and 1 base from J, the junction contained 3 bases not matched to a gene. The CDR3 covers 15 residues. The CDR3 DNA reads TGTGCCAGCAGCTTATATCAGGGGGCGAACACTGAAGCTTTCTTT. It yields the protein CASSLYQGANTEAFF.

This clonotype has just a few counts. The genes are TRBV9 and TRBJ2-5; 7 bases map to TRBD2. The CDR3 sequence is 16 residues long. Germline V gives CDR1 SGDLS, CDR2 YYNGEE. With V trimmed by 4 bases and J by 3 bases, 12 bases remained unmatched. The CDR3 reads CASSSGRVTHEETQYF. In nucleotides, the CDR3 is TGTGCCAGCAGCTCTGGGAGGGTAACTCATGAAGAGACCCAGTACTTC. The complete variable domain, with remaining parts taken from reference TRBV9 and TRBJ2-5, reads DSGVTQTPKHLITATGQRVTLRCSPRSGDLSVYWYQQSLDQGLQFLIQYYNGEERAKGNILERFSAQQFPDLHSELNLSSLELGDSALYFCASSSGRVTHEETQYFGPGTRLLVL.

The table lists this clonotype with a few counts. The chain is built from TRBV6-1 and TRBJ2-1, with 8 bases that match TRBD2. CDR3 length equals 16 residues. The V and J ends lost 5 bases and 4 bases, in that order; junction bases with no gene match: 10. From germline, CDR1 is MNHNS and CDR2 SASEGT. CDR3 coding DNA: TGTGCCAGCAGTTCCCGTAGGGAGCGGGGGTACAATGAGCAGTTCTTC. Residues: CASSSRRERGYNEQFF.

The genes are TRBV7-9 and TRBJ2-7; a weak D match, TRBD2 (5 bases). This CDR3 has 15 residues. The V end lost 4 bases, the J end lost 5 bases, and 18 bases lay between the germline ends. The germline CDR1 and CDR2 sequences are SEHNR and FQNEAQ (reference sequence). The CDR3 DNA reads as TGTGCCAGCAGCTCCCTAGGGATGGGGAGAGACGAGCAGTACTTC. It codes for CASSSLGMGRDEQYF.

The genes are TRBV7-8 and TRBJ2-7, with no clear D. CDR3 length: 13 residues. From germline, CDR1 is SGHVS and CDR2 FQNEAQ. With 2 bases removed from V and 5 bases from J, the gap between germline ends came to 10 bases. The DNA for the CDR3 is TGTGCCAGCAGCTTAAGGGTGGAAAACGAGCAGTACTTC. Its translation is CASSLRVENEQYF. The variable domain in full, with the rest retrieved from reference TRBV7-8 and TRBJ2-7, is GAGVSQSPRYKVAKRGQDVALRCDPISGHVSLFWYQQALGQGPEFLTYFQNEAQLDKSGLPSDRFFAERPEGSVSTLKIQRTQQEDSAVYLCASSLRVENEQYFGPGTRLTVT.

This clonotype was seen a few times. The rearrangement joins TRBV6-5 to TRBJ1-1, with 11 bases aligning to TRBD1. J gave up 5 bases and V 5 bases, and 10 bases lay outside the gene matches. Looked up from germline, CDR1 is MNHEY and CDR2 is SVGAGI. The CDR3 covers 16 residues. CDR3 amino acids: CASSRWDRGLGTEAFF. Here the CDR3 DNA reads TGTGCCAGCAGTCGTTGGGACAGGGGGTTGGGGACTGAAGCTTTCTTT.

This clonotype appeared a few times. The chain has TRBV5-1 and TRBJ2-7; no clear D. The V gene lost 0 bases and the J gene lost 3 bases, with 19 bases spanning the gap. Germline V lookup: CDR1 SGHRS, CDR2 YFSETQ. The CDR3 spans 17 residues. CDR3 region: CASSLGFGSVVNYEQYF. Written as DNA, the CDR3 is TGCGCCAGCAGCTTGGGGTTCGGGTCAGTCGTTAACTACGAGCAGTACTTC.

This chain uses TRBV9 with TRBJ2-3; D may be TRBD2 (6 bases). Germline CDR1 and CDR2: SGDLS and YYNGEE. The CDR3 is 15 amino acids. Deletions cut 0 bases from V and 3 bases from J, with 11 bases between. The CDR3 region has the DNA TGTGCCAGCAGCGTAGGCCGCGGGAATACAGATACGCAGTATTTT. This sequence encodes CASSVGRGNTDTQYF. The variable domain in full, with the rest retrieved from reference TRBV9 and TRBJ2-3, is DSGVTQTPKHLITATGQRVTLRCSPRSGDLSVYWYQQSLDQGLQFLIQYYNGEERAKGNILERFSAQQFPDLHSELNLSSLELGDSALYFCASSVGRGNTDTQYFGPGTRLTVL.

This clonotype was counted a few times. The chain carries TRBV7-2 and TRBJ2-1; D is ambiguous. The CDR3 contains 12 residues. Between the trimmed V and J ends, which lost 1 base and 10 bases, there was a span of 8 bases. CDR1 SGHTA and CDR2 FQGNSA come from the germline V gene. CDR3 nucleotides: TGTGCCAGCAGCTTAGGGTCTAGGGAGCAGTTCTTC. Its protein product is CASSLGSREQFF.

The genes are TRBV7-9 and TRBJ2-7; D ambiguous. The germline V gene has CDR1 SEHNR and CDR2 FQNEAQ (reference sequence). With 7 bases removed from V and 5 bases from J, the gap between germline ends came to 15 bases. The CDR3 extends over 13 amino acids. The CDR3 is CASTNPGMDEQYF. As DNA, the CDR3 is TGTGCCAGCACCAATCCGGGCATGGACGAGCAGTACTTC.

The V gene is TRBV7-2, the J gene TRBJ1-3; D gene unclear. The ends were cut back, 1 base at V and 2 bases at J, with 12 bases in the middle. Germline lookup yields CDR1 SGHTA and CDR2 FQGNSA. This CDR3 is built from 16 residues. In DNA form, the CDR3 reads TGTGCCAGCAGCTTAGGACGCCTCTGGGCTGGAAACACCATATATTTT. Its translation: CASSLGRLWAGNTIYF. The entire variable domain, with the rest obtained from reference TRBV7-2 and TRBJ1-3, is as follows: GAGVSQSPSNKVTEKGKDVELRCDPISGHTALYWYRQSLGQGLEFLIYFQGNSAPDKSGLPSDRFSAERTGGSVSTLTIQRTQQEDSAVYLCASSLGRLWAGNTIYFGEGSWLTVV.

Concerning this clonotype itself: Possible read error: a much larger clone is one base away. Lacking the conserved final phenylalanine or tryptophan, this CDR3 likely reflects a read error. The V gene is TRBV7-8, the J gene TRBJ1-5; tentatively, D is TRBD1 (5 bases). Germline CDR1 and CDR2: SGHVS and FQNEAQ. The germline V and J ends were trimmed by 0 bases and 5 bases, with 11 bases remaining between them. The CDR3 loop spans 15 amino acids. CDR3 protein: CASSLAGEFDQPQHL. The CDR3 nucleotides are TGTGCCAGCAGCTTAGCGGGGGAGTTCGATCAGCCCCAGCATTTA.

This clonotype was counted only a few times. The J gene is TRBJ2-3, the V gene TRBV7-9, with 8 bases lining up with TRBD2. With V trimmed by 3 bases and J by 3 bases, 8 bases remained unmatched. The germline gives CDR1 SEHNR, CDR2 FQNEAQ (reference sequence). The CDR3 totals 16 residues. CDR3: CASSFRGSGITDTQYF. The CDR3 DNA sequence: TGTGCCAGCAGCTTTCGGGGTAGCGGGATTACAGATACGCAGTATTTT.

The V call is TRBV5-1, the J call TRBJ1-1; no clear D. Trimming took off 3 bases at V and 2 bases at J, with 17 bases between the two ends. The CDR3 is made up of 16 amino acids. Per germline, CDR1 SGHRS and CDR2 YFSETQ. CDR3 DNA: TGCGCCAGCAGCTCCATAGGCGACGGCAGAAACACTGAAGCTTTCTTT. Its protein product is CASSSIGDGRNTEAFF. Filled out from reference TRBV5-1 and TRBJ1-1, the complete variable domain reads KAGVTQTPRYLIKTRGQQVTLSCSPISGHRSVSWYQQTPGQGLQFLFEYFSETQRNKGNFPGRFSGRQFSNSRSEMNVSTLELGDSALYLCASSSIGDGRNTEAFFGQGTRLTVV.

This chain joins TRBV7-2 and TRBJ2-1; D may correspond to TRBD1 or TRBD2 (5 bases each). Trimming left V 5 bases short and J 9 bases short, with 17 bases between. Germline-derived CDR1 and CDR2 are SGHTA and FQGNSA. The CDR3 extends over 14 amino acids. The CDR3 is CASSQMGRASEQFF. The CDR3, as DNA: TGTGCCAGCAGCCAAATGGGACGAGCCAGTGAGCAGTTCTTC. The variable domain in full, completed from reference TRBV7-2 and TRBJ2-1, reads GAGVSQSPSNKVTEKGKDVELRCDPISGHTALYWYRQSLGQGLEFLIYFQGNSAPDKSGLPSDRFSAERTGGSVSTLTIQRTQQEDSAVYLCASSQMGRASEQFFGPGTRLTVL.

This rearrangement joins TRBV19 to TRBJ2-1; D may be TRBD1 or TRBD2 (5 bases each). V was clipped by 7 bases and J by 8 bases, with 12 bases between them. The CDR3 is 12 amino acids. CDR1 and CDR2 from the germline V gene are LNHDA and SQIVND (reference sequence). The CDR3 loop is CASIGGWDEQFF. DNA for the CDR3: TGTGCCAGTATTGGGGGTTGGGATGAGCAGTTCTTC.

This chain links TRBV6-5 with TRBJ2-7; D unresolved. Germline values: CDR1 MNHEY, CDR2 SVGAGI. Trimming took off 2 bases at V and 6 bases at J, with 8 bases between the two ends. The CDR3 has 12 residues. In DNA, the CDR3 is TGTGCCAGCAGTTACGGGGTAGGCGAGCAGTACTTC. This codes for CASSYGVGEQYF.

This clonotype was detected a few times. The genes are TRBV7-8 and TRBJ1-1, with D possibly matching TRBD1 (5 bases). Trimming took off 0 bases at V and 3 bases at J, with 11 bases between the two ends. The CDR3 is made up of 15 amino acids. Germline V gene data show CDR1 as SGHVS and CDR2 as FQNEAQ. CDR3 nucleotide sequence: TGTGCCAGCAGCTTAGCGTTGGGGCGCGACACTGAAGCTTTCTTT. Its translation is CASSLALGRDTEAFF.

The J gene is TRBJ2-3, the V gene TRBV9; TRBD2 agrees at 10 bases. V lost 2 bases to trimming and J lost 5 bases; unmatched junction nucleotides: 5. Germline CDR1 is SGDLS and CDR2 is YYNGEE. The CDR3 is made up of 15 amino acids. The CDR3 DNA sequence: TGTGCCAGCAGCGTGAGCGGGGGGGCCAAAGATACGCAGTATTTT. Amino acids: CASSVSGGAKDTQYF.

This clonotype was detected only a few times. This sequence joins TRBV9 and TRBJ1-1; D is possibly TRBD1 (5 bases). Trimming removed 2 bases at V and 6 bases at J, with 8 bases between. Germline values: CDR1 SGDLS, CDR2 YYNGEE. The CDR3 contains 12 residues. The DNA of the CDR3 is TGTGCCAGCAGCGTTGGGGGGGCTGAAGCTTTCTTT. Encoded protein: CASSVGGAEAFF.

This clonotype was found a few times. CDR3 sequence reads: CASSLPYNEQFF. Written as DNA, the CDR3 is TGTGCCAGCAGTTTACCCTACAATGAGCAGTTCTTC. The rearrangement uses TRBV2 and TRBJ2-1; D gene ambiguous. Germline V lookup: CDR1 SNHLY, CDR2 FYNNEI. The CDR3 covers 12 residues. Trimming pared 5 bases from V and 2 bases from J, leaving 4 bases between.

This clonotype has only a few counts. The V gene is TRBV19, the J gene TRBJ2-1; either TRBD1 or TRBD2 may fit D (7 bases each). V was pared by 0 bases and J by 2 bases, with 14 bases between. Germline CDR1 LNHDA, CDR2 SQIVND (reference sequence). The CDR3 runs to 17 residues. CDR3 DNA sequence: TGTGCCAGTAGTATAGATCTCGGGGGGACAGCCTACAATGAGCAGTTCTTC. It yields the protein CASSIDLGGTAYNEQFF.

This clonotype turned up a few times. The chain employs TRBV6-1 and TRBJ1-5; the D gene is possibly TRBD1 (5 bases). The CDR3 extends over 16 amino acids. Germline loops: CDR1 MNHNS, CDR2 SASEGT. V lost 2 bases, J lost 6 bases, and 17 bases lay in between. CDR3 amino acids: CASSEWVIQGGQPQHF. The DNA for the CDR3 is TGTGCCAGCAGTGAATGGGTGATTCAGGGCGGTCAGCCCCAGCATTTT.